This T cell receptor (beta chain) was sequenced in a study of T cell changes during pregnancy in multiple sclerosis. In this sample, this clone turned up once. The table came from immunoSEQ multiplex PCR; TCRdb's copy has only in-frame clones and leaves some out. The sample gives approximately 90,000 clones, 91% of which show up once; around 1.7% is in the top ten. This CDR3 spans 15 amino acids. Germline CDR1 SNHLY, CDR2 FYNNEI. V dropped 3 bases and J dropped 6 bases, with 18 bases sitting between them. The material was peripheral blood, obtained after pregnancy. The TCR was taken from a female donor in good health, enrolled as a control in a pregnancy study. The genes are TRBV2 and TRBJ2-7; D may be TRBD2 (5 bases). This CDR3 reads CASSEFGQARGEQYF. DNA for the CDR3: TGTGCCAGCAGTGAGTTCGGGCAGGCCCGGGGCGAGCAGTACTTC.